Listed below are T cell receptor beta chains from one sample, sequenced in a study of blood T cell repertoires in COVID-19. Assay: immunoSEQ multiplex PCR; the TCRdb copy retains only in-frame clones and omits some. In the table there are tens of thousands of clones, under 85% of which are singletons. Sequences were obtained from peripheral blood. The source is a woman aged 50 to 60 with active or convalescent COVID-19. CDR3s include the opening cysteine and the closing phenylalanine or tryptophan. A D gene is named only where the DNA matches it firmly. Clone sizes are given selectively: once, few, many, or a class where the clone is expanded.

TRBJ1-1,-,TRBV2,-,TGTGCCAGCAGTGAAGTTAGAGGGGGCACTGAAGCTTTCTTT,CASSEVRGGTEAFF
TRBJ1-1,-,TRBV6-5,TRBD1,TGTGCCAGCAGTCAGGGGGCCACTGAAGCTTTCTTT,CASSQGATEAFF
TRBJ1-3,-,TRBV6-2/TRBV6-3,TRBD1,TGTGCCAGCAGTTTCTCCCCTCGGGACAGAGGCGCCACCATATATTTT,CASSFSPRDRGATIYF
TRBJ2-5,-,TRBV7-9,-,TGTGCCAGCAGCCCCCTCGACAGGGGAGGGTTGGAGACCCAGTACTTC,CASSPLDRGGLETQYF
TRBJ2-5,-,TRBV24-1,-,TGTGCCACCAGTGATCCTACTACAGGGGACTACCAAGAGACCCAGTACTTC,CATSDPTTGDYQETQYF
TRBJ2-2,few,TRBV19,TRBD1,TGTGCCAGTAGTCCACCGGGACAGGTGAACACCGGGGAGCTGTTTTTT,CASSPPGQVNTGELFF
TRBJ1-3,few,TRBV6-5,-,TGTGCCAGCAATCAGGGCTTCAATGGAAACACCATATATTTT,CASNQGFNGNTIYF
TRBJ1-1,-,TRBV5-1,-,TGCGCCAGCAGCTTGGGGCAAGACTCCTTCACTGAAGCTTTCTTT,CASSLGQDSFTEAFF
TRBJ1-1,-,TRBV6-5,TRBD1,TGTGCCAGCAGGGAGGACAGGATGAACACTGAAGCTTTCTTT,CASREDRMNTEAFF
TRBJ1-4,-,TRBV19,-,TGTGCCAGTAGTATTATATCCCAGGAGGTTGAAAAACTGTTTTTT,CASSIISQEVEKLFF
TRBJ1-3,-,TRBV29-1,-,TGCAGCGTTGGAGGGCACTCTGGAAACACCATATATTTT,CSVGGHSGNTIYF
TRBJ1-4,-,TRBV6-5,-,TGTGCCAGCAGTTACTCGAGGAGTTACAGGGATGAAAAACTGTTTTTT,CASSYSRSYRDEKLFF
TRBJ2-7,-,TRBV6-5,-,TGTGCCAGCAGTTACTCGACGGGGTACCACGAGCAGTACTTC,CASSYSTGYHEQYF
TRBJ2-1,-,TRBV29-1,TRBD2,TGCAGCGTGGACTCCAGCGGGAGCCCCTACAATGAGCAGTTCTTC,CSVDSSGSPYNEQFF
TRBJ2-5,few,TRBV14,TRBD1,TGTGCCAGCAGCCAGGACAGGATTCGGGAGACCCAGTACTTC,CASSQDRIRETQYF
TRBJ1-2,medium-sized,TRBV5-4,-,TGTGCCAGCAGCCAATCAGGGGTAGGAGGCTACACCTTC,CASSQSGVGGYTF
TRBJ2-7,-,TRBV4-3,TRBD1,TGCGCCAGCAGCCAAGAGTGGGGGACAGGGGGCTACGAGCAGTACTTC,CASSQEWGTGGYEQYF
TRBJ2-3,-,TRBV6-5,TRBD2,TGTGCCGGGGAGGGTGGCTCAAGCACAGATACGCAGTATTTT,CAGEGGSSTDTQYF
TRBJ1-5,-,TRBV19,TRBD1,TGTGCCAGTAGTATGGGCAGGGGGTATTATCAGCCCCAGCATTTT,CASSMGRGYYQPQHF
TRBJ1-1,-,TRBV7-3,TRBD1,TGTGCCAGCAGCTTCGACAGGGGGGCTGAAGCTTTCTTT,CASSFDRGAEAFF
TRBJ1-1,-,TRBV11-2,-,TGTGCCAGCAGCTTGTCAGTAGGGGTGGAAGCTTTCTTT,CASSLSVGVEAFF
TRBJ2-7,-,TRBV12-5,-,TGTGCTAGTGGTTTGGTAGTATGGGACACTCCATCCTACGAGCAGTACTTC,CASGLVVWDTPSYEQYF
TRBJ1-1,-,TRBV6-2/TRBV6-3,-,TGTGCCAGCAGCTATGACCCCCACAGGGCGAACACTGAAGCTTTCTTT,CASSYDPHRANTEAFF
TRBJ1-1,-,TRBV19,-,TGTGCCAGTAGTATACCCTCAGGGTTGGGCACTGAAGCTTTCTTT,CASSIPSGLGTEAFF
TRBJ2-7,-,TRBV30,TRBD2,TGTGCCTGTTTCCGGGCTCCCCCACCGGGGGGCATCAGCGGGAGCTTCTACGAGCAGTACTTC,CACFRAPPPGGISGSFYEQYF
TRBJ2-3,-,TRBV7-6,-,TGTGCCAGCAGTCAACGAGGGGGTAGCACAGATACGCAGTATTTT,CASSQRGGSTDTQYF
TRBJ1-4,-,TRBV27,-,TGTGCCAGCAGCGAGCGGGGCCCTAATGAAAAACTGTTTTTT,CASSERGPNEKLFF
TRBJ1-3,-,TRBV6-5,-,TGTGCCAGCAGTTACCGGGGGACTGCTGGAAACACCATATATTTT,CASSYRGTAGNTIYF
TRBJ2-7,-,TRBV6-5,TRBD2,TGTGCCAGCAGGTCTAGCGGGGGCTCCTACGAGCAGTACTTC,CASRSSGGSYEQYF
TRBJ1-4,-,TRBV24-1,-,TGTGCCACCAGTGATTCAGGCAGTGATTATGAAAAACTGTTTTTT,CATSDSGSDYEKLFF
TRBJ2-1,-,TRBV18,TRBD2,TGTGCCAGCTCACCGGGGGGACTAGCGGGATTCAATGAGCAGTTCTTC,CASSPGGLAGFNEQFF
TRBJ2-1,-,TRBV19,TRBD2,TGTGCCAGTAGTATAGGGGGGCGGGGACTAGCGGGACCGAGGGAGCAGTTCTTC,CASSIGGRGLAGPREQFF
TRBJ2-3,-,TRBV11-2,TRBD1,TGTGCCAGCAGCTGGGACAGGATGAACACAGATACGCAGTATTTT,CASSWDRMNTDTQYF
TRBJ2-2,-,TRBV27,TRBD2,TGTGCCAGCAGTAGGGGACTAGCGGGAGTTACCGGGGAGCTGTTTTTT,CASSRGLAGVTGELFF
TRBJ1-2,-,TRBV2,TRBD1,TGTGCCAGCAGCCGACAGGGGGTCTATGGCTACACCTTC,CASSRQGVYGYTF
TRBJ1-6,-,TRBV5-6,-,TGTGCCAGCAGCTTGGGGAGGTCACCCCTCCACTTT,CASSLGRSPLHF
TRBJ1-2,-,TRBV9,-,TGTGCCAGCAGCCAGAATAACTATGGCTACACCTTC,CASSQNNYGYTF
TRBJ1-4,-,TRBV3-1/TRBV3-2,-,TGTGCCAGCCTCAGTCTTAATCAAAAACTGTTTTTT,CASLSLNQKLFF
TRBJ2-7,-,TRBV4-3,-,TGCGCCAGCAGCCAAGATTTAATCGTCTACGAGCAGTACTTC,CASSQDLIVYEQYF
TRBJ2-3,-,TRBV7-2,-,TGTGCCAGCAGCTTGAGTCTAGCGTTCCCGGGGGATACGCAGTATTTT,CASSLSLAFPGDTQYF
TRBJ1-1,-,TRBV25-1,-,TGTGCCAGCAGTCGTACAGGGAATAGTGAAGCTTTCTTT,CASSRTGNSEAFF
TRBJ1-3,-,TRBV6-5,-,TGTGCCAGCTACTCTCGGGCTGGAAACACCATATATTTT,CASYSRAGNTIYF
TRBJ1-2,-,TRBV5-6,TRBD1,TGTGCCAGCAGCTTGGGGCAGGGGGCCGTTGATGGCTACACCTTC,CASSLGQGAVDGYTF
TRBJ2-3,few,TRBV5-1,TRBD2,TGCGCCAGCAGCTTGGCTAGCGGGGTTAGCACAGATACGCAGTATTTT,CASSLASGVSTDTQYF
TRBJ2-1,-,TRBV9,TRBD1,TGTGCCAGCAGCGTGGTGGGACAGGGGTCCTACAATGAGCAGTTCTTC,CASSVVGQGSYNEQFF
TRBJ1-1,-,TRBV7-2,TRBD1,TGTGCCAGCAGCGTGCAGGGGGCTGCTGAAGCTTTCTTT,CASSVQGAAEAFF
TRBJ2-1,-,TRBV7-2,TRBD2,TGTGCCAGCAGCTTCACTAGCGGGAGGAATGAGCAGTTCTTC,CASSFTSGRNEQFF
TRBJ2-3,-,TRBV5-6,TRBD2,TGTGCCAGCAGCTTCTTAGCGGGAGCCTCAGATACGCAGTATTTT,CASSFLAGASDTQYF
TRBJ1-5,-,TRBV19,-,TGTGCCAGTAGTCGTCAGGGTTTTCAGCCCCAGCATTTT,CASSRQGFQPQHF
TRBJ2-2,-,TRBV15,-,TGTGCCACCACCCCCTTTAGCGATGGCACCGGGGAGCTGTTTTTT,CATTPFSDGTGELFF
TRBJ2-7,few,TRBV4-1,-,TGCGCCAGCAGCCCCGGGATCGCTTACGAGCAGTACTTC,CASSPGIAYEQYF